The 10 T cell receptor beta chains listed next were all sequenced from one sample in a study of T cells in Graves' hyperthyroidism and ophthalmopathy (dated by TCRdb to between 2019 and 2020). Libraries were constructed by multiplex PCR. Sequencing relied on an Illumina HiSeq 2000. TCR beta CDR3 regions were amplified from RNA transcripts. For the first round of RT-PCR on the TCR CDR3, the HTBI primer set was used together with the Qiagen OneStep RT-PCR kit. TCRdb reworked the public reads: Q25 trimming with fastp, MiXCR clone assembly, productive beta chains retained. Under each unique CDR3 protein, matching rows form one entry showing the most common genes and DNA. Across this sample there are roughly 500,000 distinct CDR3 sequences, with 40% to 50% seen only once. The top ten constitute about 45% of the sample. Sequences were obtained from peripheral blood or thyroid tissue (not recorded which). The receptors were sampled from an adult woman with Graves' disease, either hyperthyroidism or ophthalmopathy (not recorded which).

The gene calls are TRBV4-2 and TRBJ1-2, with D possibly being TRBD1 (5 bases). Germline CDR1 and CDR2: LGHNA and YNFKEQ. Trimming removed 3 bases from V and 5 bases from J, with 10 bases in between. This CDR3 is built from 13 residues. This chain's CDR3 is CASSQTDPYGYTF. The CDR3 DNA reads TGTGCCAGCAGCCAGACAGACCCGTATGGCTACACCTTC.

The chain links TRBV5-6 to TRBJ1-5; D is unclear. Looked up from germline, CDR1 is SGHDT and CDR2 is YYEEEE. The CDR3 has 15 amino acids. Deletions cut 3 bases from V and 1 base from J, with 11 bases between. The CDR3: CASSYWQPSNQPQHF. CDR3 sequence (DNA): TGTGCCAGCAGCTATTGGCAGCCAAGCAATCAGCCCCAGCATTTT.

Of note for this clonotype: The junction does not match germline at one end; this may be a read error. The chain links TRBV20-1 to TRBJ2-7; TRBD2 aligns across 8 bases. The germline CDR1 and CDR2 sequences are DFQATT and SNEGSKA (reference sequence). This CDR3 has 14 residues. CDR3 sequence: CSAARGAGVFEQYF. The CDR3, as DNA: TGCAGTGCTGCCCGGGGAGCGGGGGTGTTCGAGCAGTATTTC.

As to this clonotype: At one end, the junction sequence differs from germline, possibly due to a read error. This sequence joins TRBV7-9 and TRBJ2-2, with 7 bases aligning to TRBD2. The CDR3 covers 14 residues. Germline-derived CDR1 and CDR2 are SEHNR and FQNEAQ (reference sequence). DNA for the CDR3: TGTGCCAGCAGCTTAGAGCGGGGCACCGGGAAGCTGTTTTTT. Amino acids: CASSLERGTGKLFF.

This clonotype has just a few counts. The chain carries TRBV6-5 and TRBJ2-2; D may be TRBD2 (5 bases). V gave up 11 bases and J gave up 1 base, with 14 bases separating them. Germline CDR1 reads MNHEY; CDR2 reads SVGAGI. This CDR3 is 14 amino acids long. The chain's CDR3 is CACGIEGNTGELFF. In DNA form, the CDR3 reads TGTGCCTGCGGTATCGAGGGGAACACCGGGGAGCTGTTTTTT.

The J gene is TRBJ1-1, the V gene TRBV29-1; 7 bases align to TRBD1. Germline-derived CDR1 and CDR2 are SQVTM and ANQGSEA. Losses at the gene ends were 6 bases for V and 3 bases for J; bases not matched to a gene: 19. The CDR3 is 17 residues long. This CDR3 reads CSVAYRGAGLGDTEAFF. As DNA, the CDR3 is TGCAGCGTGGCCTACAGGGGCGCCGGGCTGGGGGACACTGAAGCTTTCTTT.

This clonotype was detected only a few times. This chain links TRBV20-1 with TRBJ2-3; D ambiguous. Per the germline V gene, CDR1 is DFQATT and CDR2 is SNEGSKA (reference sequence). V dropped 5 bases and J dropped 5 bases, with 8 bases sitting between them. CDR3 length: 11 residues. Here the CDR3 reads CSAFTGDTQYF. CDR3 nucleotide sequence: TGCAGTGCTTTTACGGGAGATACGCAGTATTTT.

Many counts were recorded for this clonotype. The chain links TRBV6-6 to TRBJ2-7, with 14 positions matching TRBD2. The CDR3 contains 15 residues. The trim removed 4 bases at V and 3 bases at J, leaving 2 bases unmatched. Germline V gene sequence: CDR1 MNHNY, CDR2 SVGAGI (reference sequence). CDR3 bases: TGTGCCAGCAGTTTCGGGACTAGCGGGAGCTACGAGCAGTACTTC. Protein sequence: CASSFGTSGSYEQYF.

The V and J genes are TRBV19 and TRBJ1-6; the match to TRBD1 covers 7 bases. Trimming removed 6 bases from V and 7 bases from J; junction bases left unmatched: 6. Germline V CDR1 and CDR2: LNHDA, SQIVND (reference sequence). The CDR3 contains 14 residues. CDR3 coding DNA: TGTGCCAGTAGGGGGACAGCCGGCAATTCACCCCTCCACTTT. It encodes CASRGTAGNSPLHF. Complete variable domain (other parts from reference TRBV19 and TRBJ1-6): DGGITQSPKYLFRKEGQNVTLSCEQNLNHDAMYWYRQDPGQGLRLIYYSQIVNDFQKGDIAEGYSVSREKKESFPLTVTSAQKNPTAFYLCASRGTAGNSPLHFGNGTRLTVT.

CDR3 residues: CSLDVPGNTIYF. The DNA for the CDR3 is TGCAGCTTGGATGTCCCTGGAAACACCATATATTTT. The rearrangement uses TRBV29-1 and TRBJ1-3; no clear D gene. V lost 8 bases and J 2 bases, leaving 10 bases between the germline ends. The CDR3 spans 12 residues. Per the germline V gene, CDR1 is SQVTM and CDR2 is ANQGSEA.